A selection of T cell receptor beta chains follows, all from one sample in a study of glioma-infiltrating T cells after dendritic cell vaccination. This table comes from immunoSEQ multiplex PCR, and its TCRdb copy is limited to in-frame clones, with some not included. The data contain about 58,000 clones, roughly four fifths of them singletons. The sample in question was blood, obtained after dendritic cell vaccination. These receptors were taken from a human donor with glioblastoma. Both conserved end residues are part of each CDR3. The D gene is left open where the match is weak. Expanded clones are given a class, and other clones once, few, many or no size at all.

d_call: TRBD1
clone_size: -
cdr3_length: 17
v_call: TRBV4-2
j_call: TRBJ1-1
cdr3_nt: TGTGCCAGCAGCCGAGAACGGGACAGGGTCATGAACACTGAAGCTTTCTTT
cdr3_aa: CASSRERDRVMNTEAFF

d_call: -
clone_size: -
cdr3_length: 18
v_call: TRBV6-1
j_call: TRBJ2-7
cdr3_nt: TGTGCCAGCAGTGAAGGGCCCTCAGGTAGCGGAGATTCCTACGAGCAGTACTTC
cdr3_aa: CASSEGPSGSGDSYEQYF

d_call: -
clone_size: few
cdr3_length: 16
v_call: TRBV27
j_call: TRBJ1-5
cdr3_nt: TGTGCCAGCAGGGCTAGGATAGACGGCCTCAATCAGCCCCAGCATTTT
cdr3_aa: CASRARIDGLNQPQHF

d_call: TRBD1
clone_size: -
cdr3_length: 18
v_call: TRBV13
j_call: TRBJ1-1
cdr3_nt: TGTGCCAGCAGCTTCGGATTCAGGGGGGTGGACAGGGATACTGAAGCTTTCTTT
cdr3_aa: CASSFGFRGVDRDTEAFF

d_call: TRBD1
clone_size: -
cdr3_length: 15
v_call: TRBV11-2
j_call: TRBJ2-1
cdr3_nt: TGTGCCAGCAGCCCCAGGGGGACAGGGGAGGGTGAGCAGTTCTTC
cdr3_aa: CASSPRGTGEGEQFF

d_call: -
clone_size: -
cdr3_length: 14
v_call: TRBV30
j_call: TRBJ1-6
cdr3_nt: TGTGCCTGGAGAATTCCGGGGTCGGATTCACCCCTCCACTTT
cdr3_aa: CAWRIPGSDSPLHF

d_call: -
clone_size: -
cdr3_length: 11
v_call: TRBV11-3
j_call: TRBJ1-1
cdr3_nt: TGTGCCAGCACCCGGAACACTGAAGCTTTCTTT
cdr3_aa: CASTRNTEAFF

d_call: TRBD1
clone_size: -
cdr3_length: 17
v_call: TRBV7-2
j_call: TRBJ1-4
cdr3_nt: TGTGCCAGCAGCTTGGGACCTCCGACAGGGGCAAATGAAAAACTGTTTTTT
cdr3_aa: CASSLGPPTGANEKLFF

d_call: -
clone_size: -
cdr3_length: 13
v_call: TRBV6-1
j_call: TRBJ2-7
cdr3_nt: TGTGCCAGCAGCATTAGAGCTTCCTACGAGCAGTACTTC
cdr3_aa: CASSIRASYEQYF

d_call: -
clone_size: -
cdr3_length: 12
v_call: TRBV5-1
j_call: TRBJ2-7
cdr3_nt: TGCGCCAGCAGCACCGGAGACTACGAGCAGTACTTC
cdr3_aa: CASSTGDYEQYF

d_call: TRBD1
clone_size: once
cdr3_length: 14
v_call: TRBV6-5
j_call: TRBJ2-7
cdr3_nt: TGTGCCAGCAGTTACGGGACAGGGGTGGGGGAGCAGTACTTC
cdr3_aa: CASSYGTGVGEQYF

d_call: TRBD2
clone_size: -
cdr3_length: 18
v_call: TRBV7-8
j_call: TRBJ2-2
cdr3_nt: TGTGCCAGCAGCTCCCATGAGACTAGCGGGTCGAACACCGGGGAGCTGTTTTTT
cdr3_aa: CASSSHETSGSNTGELFF

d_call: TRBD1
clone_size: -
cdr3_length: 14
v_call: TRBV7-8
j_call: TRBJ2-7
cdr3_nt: TGTGCCAGCAGCTTGGACAGGGGTACCTACGAGCAGTACTTC
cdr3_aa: CASSLDRGTYEQYF

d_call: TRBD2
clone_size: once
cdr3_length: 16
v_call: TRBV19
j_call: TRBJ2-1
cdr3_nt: TGTGCCAGTAGTATGGTACGGGGGGGCTCCTACAATGAGCAGTTCTTC
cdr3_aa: CASSMVRGGSYNEQFF

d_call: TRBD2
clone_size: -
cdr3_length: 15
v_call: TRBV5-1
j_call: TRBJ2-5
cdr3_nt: TGCGCCAGCAGCCCTAGCGGGGGGGCCTTAGAGACCCAGTACTTC
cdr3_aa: CASSPSGGALETQYF

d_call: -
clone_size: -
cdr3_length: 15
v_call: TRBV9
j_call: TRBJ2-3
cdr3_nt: TGTGCCAGCAGCGCCGATAGCGGTAGAACAGATACGCAGTATTTT
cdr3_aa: CASSADSGRTDTQYF

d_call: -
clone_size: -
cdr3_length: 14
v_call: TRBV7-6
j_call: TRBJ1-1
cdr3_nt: TGTGCCAGCAGCCTCCCGTCGGGGAACACTGAAGCTTTCTTT
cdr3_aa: CASSLPSGNTEAFF

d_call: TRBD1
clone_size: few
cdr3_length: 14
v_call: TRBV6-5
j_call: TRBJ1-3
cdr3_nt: TGTGCCAGCAGTTACGGACAGGGAGGAAACACCATATATTTT
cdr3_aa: CASSYGQGGNTIYF

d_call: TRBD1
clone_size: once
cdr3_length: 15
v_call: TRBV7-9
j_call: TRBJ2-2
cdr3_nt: TGTGCCAGCAGCTTAGGAGAGGGGGCTGGCGGGGAGCTGTTTTTT
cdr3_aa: CASSLGEGAGGELFF

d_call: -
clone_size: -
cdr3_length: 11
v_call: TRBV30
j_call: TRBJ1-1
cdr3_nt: TGTGCCTGGAGTCTTGACTTTGAAGCTTTCTTT
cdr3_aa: CAWSLDFEAFF

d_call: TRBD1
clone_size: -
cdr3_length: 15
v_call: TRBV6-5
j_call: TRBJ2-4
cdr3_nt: TGTGCCAGCAGTTTTGGCGGACAGGGCGGAAACATTCAGTACTTC
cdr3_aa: CASSFGGQGGNIQYF

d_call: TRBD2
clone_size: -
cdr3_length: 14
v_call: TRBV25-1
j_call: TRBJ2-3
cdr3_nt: TGTGCCAGCAGCCATGGCGGGGGGACAGATACGCAGTATTTT
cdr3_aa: CASSHGGGTDTQYF

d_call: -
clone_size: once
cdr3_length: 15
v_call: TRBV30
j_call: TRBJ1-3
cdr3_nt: TGTGCCTGGAGTGTTGGGGCAGGGCCTTGGAACACCATATATTTT
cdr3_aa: CAWSVGAGPWNTIYF

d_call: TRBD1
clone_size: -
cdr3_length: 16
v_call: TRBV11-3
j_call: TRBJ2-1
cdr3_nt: TGTGCCAGCAGCTTAGGATCGGACAGGGACTACAATGAGCAGTTCTTC
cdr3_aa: CASSLGSDRDYNEQFF

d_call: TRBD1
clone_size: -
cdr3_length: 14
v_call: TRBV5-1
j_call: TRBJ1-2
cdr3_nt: TGCGCCAGCAGCTCTGGACAGGGCCCCTATGGCTACACCTTC
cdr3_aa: CASSSGQGPYGYTF

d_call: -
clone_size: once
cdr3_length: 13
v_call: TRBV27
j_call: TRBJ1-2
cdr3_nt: TGTGCCAGCAGTCCCGACAGGTACTATGGCTACACCTTC
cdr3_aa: CASSPDRYYGYTF

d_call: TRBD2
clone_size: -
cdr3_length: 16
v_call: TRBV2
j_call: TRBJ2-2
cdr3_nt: TGTGCCAGCAGTGGCACTAGCGGGGGGGCTCCCGGGGAGCTGTTTTTT
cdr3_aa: CASSGTSGGAPGELFF

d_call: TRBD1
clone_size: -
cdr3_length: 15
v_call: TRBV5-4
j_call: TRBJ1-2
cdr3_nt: TGTGCCAGCAGCCCACGGACAGGGAATAACTATGGCTACACCTTC
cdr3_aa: CASSPRTGNNYGYTF

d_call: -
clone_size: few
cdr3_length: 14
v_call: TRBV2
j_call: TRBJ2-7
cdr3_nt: TGTGCCAGAAGAGTCGAGCCATACTCCTACGAGCAGTACTTC
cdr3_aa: CARRVEPYSYEQYF

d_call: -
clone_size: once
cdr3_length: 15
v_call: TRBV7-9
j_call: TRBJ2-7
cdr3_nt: TGTGCCAGCAGCTTGCGGCAGGGCCGATCCTACGAGCAGTACTTC
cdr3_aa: CASSLRQGRSYEQYF

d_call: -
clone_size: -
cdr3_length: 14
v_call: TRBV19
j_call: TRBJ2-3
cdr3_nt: TGTGCCAGTAGTATAGATCCTTCTATTCTGTCGCAGTATTTT
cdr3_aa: CASSIDPSILSQYF

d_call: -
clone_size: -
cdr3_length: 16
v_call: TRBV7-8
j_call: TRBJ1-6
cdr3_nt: TGTGCCAGCAGCTTACTGGGGAGAGGGATACAGTCACCCCTCCACTTT
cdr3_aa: CASSLLGRGIQSPLHF

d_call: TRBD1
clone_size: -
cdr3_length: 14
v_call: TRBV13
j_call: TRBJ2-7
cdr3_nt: TGTGCCAGCAGCCTAGGACAGGGGACGAACGAGCAGTACTTC
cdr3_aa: CASSLGQGTNEQYF

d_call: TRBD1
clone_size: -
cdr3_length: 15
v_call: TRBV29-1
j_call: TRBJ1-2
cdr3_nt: TGCAGCGTTGAAGGGCAGGGGGCGATTAACTATGGCTACACCTTC
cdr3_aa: CSVEGQGAINYGYTF

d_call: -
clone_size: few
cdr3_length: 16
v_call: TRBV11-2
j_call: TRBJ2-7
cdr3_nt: TGTGCCAGCAGCTTAGATGGAGGTATTAGCGACTACGAGCAGTACTTC
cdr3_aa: CASSLDGGISDYEQYF

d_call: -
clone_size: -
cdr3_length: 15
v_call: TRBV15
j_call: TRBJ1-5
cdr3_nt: TGTGCCACCAAGGAGATGGCTTATAGCAATCAGCCCCAGCATTTT
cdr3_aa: CATKEMAYSNQPQHF